This record concerns one TCR beta chain sequence. This clonotype was counted between two and nine times. Its antigen is not yet known. No base quality information exists; no much larger clone differs at one position. From cysteine to phenylalanine, the CDR3 is 14 amino acids long. The DNA shown is the 42-base CDR3, in frame from base 1. The germline V end is reduced by 4 bases and the J end by 7 bases; junction bases left unmatched: 10. This entry comes from a study of response to subunit inactivated influenza vaccine (dated by TCRdb to the late 2010s). A note on the overall study: Deep quantitative T cell receptor repertoire profiling was used in the study to track responses to a trivalent subunit inactivated influenza vaccine.

Overall study outcomes, separate from this receptor: The authors suggested that each seasonal influenza vaccination may recruit only a limited number of new T cells.

Libraries were prepared through RT-PCR. Data came from an Illumina HiSeq 2500. In-frame beta chains were kept once TCRdb had trimmed the public reads at Q25 with fastp and called clones with MiXCR. Each CDR3 protein appears once, grouped with its most common genes and DNA. Within this sample are about 780,000 distinct CDR3 sequences, with around 18% of them counted one time only. Clones ranked in the top ten supply around 9.9% of the sample. The receptor was isolated from a man in his fifties or sixties who received an inactivated influenza vaccine. Donor details come from another sample of the same person, matched by shared clones. This sample comprised PBMCs from blood, obtained roughly 5 days after vaccination. The chain links TRBV12-3 or TRBV12-4 with TRBJ2-7; 7 central bases correspond to TRBD1. For the CDR3, the sequence is CASSYSGQNGEQYF. The DNA is TGTGCCAGCAGTTACTCGGGACAGAATGGTGAGCAGTACTTC.